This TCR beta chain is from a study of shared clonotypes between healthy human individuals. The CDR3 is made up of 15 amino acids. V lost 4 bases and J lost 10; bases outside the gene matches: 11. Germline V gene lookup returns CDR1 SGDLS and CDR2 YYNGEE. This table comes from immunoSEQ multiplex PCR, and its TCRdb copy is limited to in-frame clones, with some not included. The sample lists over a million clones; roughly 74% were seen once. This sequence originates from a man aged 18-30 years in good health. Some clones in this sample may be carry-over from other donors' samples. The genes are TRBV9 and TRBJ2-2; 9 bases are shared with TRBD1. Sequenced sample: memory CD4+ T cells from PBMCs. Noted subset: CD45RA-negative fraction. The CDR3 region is CASSPGGTGSVELFF. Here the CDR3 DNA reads TGTGCCAGCAGCCCGGGCGGGACAGGGAGTGTGGAGCTGTTTTTT.